The present T cell receptor (beta chain) was sequenced within a study of OX40 agonist ivuxolimab in advanced cancers. Overall study context: The patients received agonistic anti-OX40 (CD134) antibody ivuxolimab. The dose-escalation cohort was just under 85% male, with a mean age of approximately 61 years, ranging roughly 23 to 85. General observations from the study: Certain nonresponders likewise exhibited a low normalized T-cell clonal expansion.

At baseline, cycle 4 day 1, and cycle 7 day 1, blood was sampled. A remark on this clone: Its specificity is unknown.

Assay: immunoSEQ multiplex PCR; the TCRdb copy retains only in-frame clones and omits some. The data contain about 32,000 clones, approximately 89% of them singletons. Looked up from germline, CDR1 is MNHEY and CDR2 is SMNVEV (reference sequence). The V segment lost 5 bases and the J segment 5 bases; nucleotides outside the gene matches: 10. This CDR3 is built from 16 residues. This sample comprised CD4+ or CD8+ T cells sorted from blood, obtained in a trial of the OX40 agonist ivuxolimab. This sequence originates from an adult with an advanced solid tumor such as melanoma, head and neck, liver or kidney cancer. This chain connects TRBV27 to TRBJ2-5, with 11 bases that match TRBD1. The CDR3 sequence: CASSRGRTGGWETQYF. CDR3 sequence (DNA): TGTGCCAGCAGTCGGGGGAGGACAGGGGGCTGGGAGACCCAGTACTTC.